A selection of T cell receptor beta chains follows, all from one sample in a study of immune characterization of retroperitoneal liposarcoma. Using its own MiXCR run on the PCR reads, TCRdb lists one record per CDR3 protein. The table has some 10,000 distinct CDR3 sequences, roughly 26% seen once. The sequenced sample was tumor tissue. The receptors originated from a male donor with retroperitoneal liposarcoma. Both conserved end residues are trimmed from each CDR3. Size values are once, few and many counts, or a class for expanded clones, and some rows have none.

- | - | TRBV11-1 | ASSRRDEQY
- | TRBJ1-1 | TRBV6-2/TRBV6-3 | ASKTTVPEAF
many | TRBJ2-2 | TRBV7-2 | ASSLDLRDRELF
once | TRBJ2-6 | TRBV12-5 | ASGFLAETGRTGANVLT
once | - | TRBV12-3/TRBV12-4 | ASSWTSWAYEQF
- | TRBJ2-3 | TRBV6-1 | ASSIQGLSTDTQY
medium-sized | - | TRBV6-6 | ASSYQGAGDEQY
many | TRBJ2-1 | TRBV7-8 | ASSLAASGGIYEQF
- | TRBJ1-6 | TRBV6-1 | ASKLILKSPLH
few | TRBJ2-5 | TRBV27 | ASSGNRDNQETQY
few | TRBJ2-1 | TRBV6-1 | ASSVRDRVYEQF
few | TRBJ2-3 | TRBV6-1 | ASSDWTGRADTQY
many | TRBJ2-1 | TRBV7-6 | ATTSIYEQF
few | TRBJ2-5 | TRBV6-1 | ASSETRAETQY
- | TRBJ2-1 | TRBV6-6 | ASSYSTPGQGGEQF
medium-sized | TRBJ2-1 | TRBV6-6 | ASSYGGSSYNEQF
- | TRBJ2-5 | TRBV6-1 | ASSLDLRLAGGPSQETQY
many | TRBJ2-1 | TRBV25-1 | ASSLGGLETQF
- | - | TRBV7-2 | ASSLVYEQY
- | TRBJ2-2 | TRBV10-3 | AIHGGGKTGELF
- | TRBJ2-3 | TRBV28 | ASSLWISGASTDTQY
medium-sized | TRBJ2-1 | TRBV27 | ASSFVGETQF
medium-sized | TRBJ2-7 | TRBV7-8 | ASSLAPTGTYEQY
few | TRBJ2-4 | TRBV12-3/TRBV12-4 | ASSPGLANNEQY
- | TRBJ1-2 | TRBV6-5 | ASSMSDRVSGYT
- | TRBJ1-5 | TRBV6-6 | ASSYRAGFSNQPQH
- | TRBJ2-2 | TRBV6-1 | ASSWTDPGELF
- | - | TRBV6-1 | ASSETRTGEQY
many | TRBJ2-7 | TRBV10-1 | ASSEWTGHHEQY
- | TRBJ2-3 | TRBV6-6 | ASSYSGTGTDTQY
- | - | TRBV6-6 | ASSYSVSGQGSEQY
many | TRBJ1-4 | TRBV12-3/TRBV12-4 | ASSNRGGNEKLF
- | TRBJ2-1 | TRBV11-3 | ASSFGTSEQF
many | TRBJ1-1 | TRBV6-1 | ASATREVAYTEAF
- | TRBJ2-5 | TRBV6-2/TRBV6-3 | ASKTPGLAGGPSLYNEQY
medium-sized | TRBJ2-1 | TRBV6-1 | ASSDLSGGANEQF